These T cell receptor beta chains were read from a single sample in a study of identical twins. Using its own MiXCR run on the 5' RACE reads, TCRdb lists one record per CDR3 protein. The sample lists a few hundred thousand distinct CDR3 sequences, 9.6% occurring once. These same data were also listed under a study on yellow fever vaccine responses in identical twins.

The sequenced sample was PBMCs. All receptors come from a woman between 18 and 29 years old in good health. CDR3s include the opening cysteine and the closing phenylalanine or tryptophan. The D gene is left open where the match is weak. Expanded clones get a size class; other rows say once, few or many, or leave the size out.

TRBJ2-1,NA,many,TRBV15,TGTGCCACCAGCAGAGATTTCGGGTTGGGGTACAATGAGCAGTTCTTC,CATSRDFGLGYNEQFF
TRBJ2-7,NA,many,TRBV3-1,TGTGCCAGCAGCCAAGATCTACGCTACGAGCAGTACTTC,CASSQDLRYEQYF
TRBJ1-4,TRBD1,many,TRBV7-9,TGTGCCAGCAGTCTTGGACAGGCAACTAATGAAAAACTGTTTTTT,CASSLGQATNEKLFF
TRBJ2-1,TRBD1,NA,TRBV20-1,TGCAGTGCTACTAGCGCGACAGGGGGCGGGTTCTTC,CSATSATGGGFF
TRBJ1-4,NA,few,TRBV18,TGTGCCAGCTCACCGGACGGAATCCTTGCAACTAATGAAAAACTGTTTTTT,CASSPDGILATNEKLFF
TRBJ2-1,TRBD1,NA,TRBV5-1,TGCGCCAGCAGCCCAGGGGGTGTACATGGGCATGAGCAGTTCTTC,CASSPGGVHGHEQFF
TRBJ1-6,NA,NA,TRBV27,TGTGCCAGCAGTTTAATAGGAGGGATCAGGTCACCCCTCCACTTT,CASSLIGGIRSPLHF
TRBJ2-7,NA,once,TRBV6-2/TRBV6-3,TGTGCCAGCAGCGGGCTTTCTGGGGAGCAGTACTTC,CASSGLSGEQYF
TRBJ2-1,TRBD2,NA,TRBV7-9,TGTGCCAGCAGCTTCTCACTAGCGCAGATAGACAATGAGCAGTTCTTC,CASSFSLAQIDNEQFF
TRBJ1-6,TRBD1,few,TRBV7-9,TGTGCCAGCAGCTCAGAAACTCTAGACAGGGGGTATTCACCCCTCCACTTT,CASSSETLDRGYSPLHF
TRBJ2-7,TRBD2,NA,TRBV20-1,TGCAGTGCTAGTCCCAACCCCGGACTAGCGGGAGATGACGAGCAGTACTTC,CSASPNPGLAGDDEQYF
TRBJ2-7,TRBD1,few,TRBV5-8,TGTGCCAGCAGCTTGATGGGACAGCTTATTACCTACGAGCAGTACTTC,CASSLMGQLITYEQYF
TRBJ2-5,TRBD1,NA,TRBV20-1,TGCAGTGTCAGATCCGGGACAGGGGGCCGGGAGACCCAGTACTTC,CSVRSGTGGRETQYF
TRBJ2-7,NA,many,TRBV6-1,TGTGCCAGCAAGCAGGGCGGTACCTACGAGCAGTACTTC,CASKQGGTYEQYF
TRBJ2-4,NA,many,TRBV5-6,TGTGCCAGCAGCTCCCCGAGGGTGGGGAGCATTCAGTACTTC,CASSSPRVGSIQYF
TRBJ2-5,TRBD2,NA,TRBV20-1,TGCAGTGCTAGAGGGACTAGCGGGAAGGAGACCCAGTACTTC,CSARGTSGKETQYF
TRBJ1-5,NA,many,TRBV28,TGTGCCAGCAGTCCCTGGGTAGGGACGGGCAATCAGCCCCAGCATTTT,CASSPWVGTGNQPQHF
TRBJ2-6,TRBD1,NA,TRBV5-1,TGCGCCAGCAGCCCGCCCGGGACAGGGACTCCCTTTCTCAACTCTGGGGCCAACGTCCTGACTTTC,CASSPPGTGTPFLNSGANVLTF
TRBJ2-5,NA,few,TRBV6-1,TGTGCCAGCAGTCCAAATCCCGGGTTGCGGGACCCGAAAGAGACCCAGTACTTC,CASSPNPGLRDPKETQYF
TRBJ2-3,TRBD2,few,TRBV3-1,TGTGCCAGCAGCCAAATAGCGGGGGGGCCAGATACGCAGTATTTT,CASSQIAGGPDTQYF
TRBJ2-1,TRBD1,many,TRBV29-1,TGCAGCGCAGGGACAGGGTCATACAATGAGCAGTTCTTC,CSAGTGSYNEQFF
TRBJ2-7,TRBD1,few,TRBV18,TGTGCCAGCTCACCTGGGAGGACAGGGGCCTACGAGCAGTACTTC,CASSPGRTGAYEQYF
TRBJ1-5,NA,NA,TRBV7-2,TGTGCCAGCAGCTTGGGGAGTAGCAATCAGCCCCGGCATTTT,CASSLGSSNQPRHF
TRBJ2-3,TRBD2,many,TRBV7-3,TGTGCCAGCAGCACACCTAGCGGGGGAGGCACAGATACGCAGTATTTT,CASSTPSGGGTDTQYF
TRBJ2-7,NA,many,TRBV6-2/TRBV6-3,TGTGCCAGCAGTCCCTTGGCCGAGCAGTACTTC,CASSPLAEQYF
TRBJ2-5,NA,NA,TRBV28,TGTGCCAGCAGTTTATTACTAGGGGGAGAGACCCAGTACTTC,CASSLLLGGETQYF
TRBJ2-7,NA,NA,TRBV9,TGTGCCAGCAGCGTAGGAAGAGGGCACGACACCTACGAGCAGTACTTC,CASSVGRGHDTYEQYF
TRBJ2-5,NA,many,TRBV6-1,TGTGCCAGCACGGTCGGCGGCCAAGAGACCCAGTACTTC,CASTVGGQETQYF
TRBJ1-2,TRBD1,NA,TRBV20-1,TGCAGTGCTACTATCGGACAGGGTTATGGCTACACCTTC,CSATIGQGYGYTF
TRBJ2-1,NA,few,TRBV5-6,TGTGCCAGCAGCTTGACGAGGGGGGCGCTCGTCGATGAGCAGTTCTTC,CASSLTRGALVDEQFF
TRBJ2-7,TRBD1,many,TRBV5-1,TGCGCCAGCAGCTCCGGGACAGGAAGCTCCTACGAGCAGTACTTC,CASSSGTGSSYEQYF
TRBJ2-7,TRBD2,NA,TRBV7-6,TGTGCCAGCAGCTTAACTAGCGGGACCACCGACGAGCAGTACTTC,CASSLTSGTTDEQYF
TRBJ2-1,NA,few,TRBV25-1,TGTGCCAGCAGTGCCGTAGCGACAAATAACTACAATGAGCAGTTCTTC,CASSAVATNNYNEQFF
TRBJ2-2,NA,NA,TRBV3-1,TGTGCCAGCAGCCAAGAGTATAGTGCCGGGGAGCTGTTTTTT,CASSQEYSAGELFF
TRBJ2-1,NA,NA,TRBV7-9,TGTGCCAGCACCACCAGCTTCAGCAGAGACTACAATGAGCAGTTCTTC,CASTTSFSRDYNEQFF
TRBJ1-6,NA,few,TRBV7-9,TGTGCCAGCAGCGCAGCAAGTCCCAATTCACCCCTCCACTTT,CASSAASPNSPLHF
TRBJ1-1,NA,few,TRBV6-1,TGTGCCAGCCTCCGGGTATGGAACACTGAAGCTTTCTTT,CASLRVWNTEAFF